This TCR beta chain was captured by sequencing in a study of blood T cell repertoires in COVID-19. Turning to the study itself: Material from acute and convalescent COVID-19 was sourced from the United States, Italy and Spain. From T cells, B-cell-depleted T cells, or PBMCs came the material, which was cDNA or gDNA.

In the source study's methods: Estimation of nucleated cell counts was performed using reference gene primer amplification. Assay: immunoSEQ multiplex PCR; the TCRdb copy retains only in-frame clones and omits some. V, J and clone size reflect that table, while D and trimming were determined from the DNA. Among about 100,000 clones, approximately 90% were seen once, and the ten largest hold about 18%. J gave up 6 bases and V 5 bases, and 7 bases lay outside the gene matches. The CDR3 has 16 residues. Germline CDR1 is LNHDA and CDR2 is SQIVND (reference sequence). The receptor's source is a man between 45 and 60 years old with acute or convalescent COVID-19. V is TRBV19 and J is TRBJ2-3; TRBD2 matches 14 bases. Sequencing input: peripheral blood. The CDR3 reads CASSLGLAGGEDTQYF. The CDR3 region has the DNA TGTGCCAGTAGTCTTGGACTAGCGGGAGGAGAGGATACGCAGTATTTT.